This is a list of T cell receptor beta chains from one sample in a study of response to subunit inactivated influenza vaccine. TCRdb re-analysed the RT-PCR reads in MiXCR, keeping a single row per CDR3 protein. Of about 500,000 distinct CDR3 sequences detected, 6% to 9% appear once; the ten largest clones hold approximately 14%. This specimen consisted of PBMCs from blood, obtained roughly 24 months after vaccination. Receptor source: a man in his fifties or sixties who received an inactivated influenza vaccine. CDR3s include the opening cysteine and the closing phenylalanine or tryptophan. The D gene is left open where the match is weak. Rows may omit the clone size; those that give it use once, few, many or a size class.

NA	TRBJ1-1	TRBV6-1	NA	CASRKRPTEAFF	TGTGCCAGCAGGAAGCGACCCACTGAAGCTTTCTTT
TRBD1	TRBJ2-5	TRBV25-1	once	CASSDSGQFQETQYF	TGTGCCAGCAGTGATTCGGGACAGTTTCAAGAGACCCAGTACTTC
TRBD2	TRBJ2-3	TRBV5-1	few	CASRESGGFYTQYF	TGCGCCAGCAGGGAATCGGGGGGGTTTTATACGCAGTATTTT
NA	TRBJ2-3	TRBV28	few	CVARAASTDTQYF	TGTGTTGCACGGGCGGCTAGCACAGATACGCAGTATTTT
NA	TRBJ1-3	TRBV9	few	CASSVTGRGSGNTIYF	TGTGCCAGCAGCGTAACCGGACGGGGATCTGGAAACACCATATATTTT
TRBD2	TRBJ2-1	TRBV5-1	NA	CASSFSSGSYNEQFF	TGCGCCAGCAGCTTTTCTAGCGGAAGCTACAATGAGCAGTTCTTC
TRBD2	TRBJ2-1	TRBV20-1	NA	CSANRAGAVYNEQFF	TGCAGTGCCAATAGGGCGGGAGCGGTCTACAATGAGCAGTTCTTC
NA	TRBJ1-4	TRBV28	NA	CATHPVPTNEKLFF	TGTGCCACCCATCCCGTCCCAACTAATGAAAAACTGTTTTTT
NA	TRBJ2-2	TRBV20-1	few	CSARDRPRGGELFF	TGCAGTGCTAGAGATCGTCCTCGTGGCGGGGAGCTGTTTTTT
NA	TRBJ2-7	TRBV20-1	few	CSARSQGLWEQYF	TGCAGTGCGCGGTCGCAGGGGCTGTGGGAGCAGTACTTC
TRBD2	TRBJ2-1	TRBV15	NA	CATSRDLGLVYNEQFF	TGTGCCACCAGCAGAGATCTCGGACTAGTTTACAATGAGCAGTTCTTC
NA	TRBJ1-6	TRBV4-2	few	CASSQDLLNDSPLHF	TGTGCCAGCAGCCAAGATCTACTGAACGATTCACCCCTCCACTTT
TRBD2	TRBJ2-1	TRBV7-8	few	CASSLGVAGGPGNEQFF	TGTGCCAGCAGCTTAGGGGTAGCGGGAGGGCCAGGTAATGAGCAGTTCTTC
TRBD1	TRBJ1-2	TRBV6-1	NA	CASESGGVGYGYTF	TGTGCCAGCGAGTCAGGGGGCGTAGGCTATGGCTACACCTTC
NA	TRBJ2-5	TRBV6-1	few	CASSRRGGLQETQYF	TGTGCCAGCAGTCGTAGGGGGGGACTACAAGAGACCCAGTACTTC
NA	TRBJ2-3	TRBV9	few	CASSVDPDLTDTQYF	TGTGCCAGCAGCGTAGATCCAGATCTTACAGATACGCAGTATTTT
NA	TRBJ2-1	TRBV20-1	few	CSAGQGDNEQFF	TGCAGCGCCGGCCAGGGCGACAATGAGCAGTTCTTC
TRBD1	TRBJ2-7	TRBV2	many	CACKEGQGFAGQDEQYF	TGTGCCTGCAAAGAGGGACAGGGGTTTGCGGGTCAGGACGAGCAGTACTTC
NA	TRBJ2-5	TRBV18	many	CASSPPTLKETQYF	TGTGCCAGCTCACCACCGACCTTGAAAGAGACCCAGTACTTC
NA	TRBJ1-5	TRBV29-1	NA	CSFRHLSNQPQHF	TGCAGCTTCAGACACCTTAGCAATCAGCCCCAGCATTTT
NA	TRBJ1-2	TRBV29-1	few	CSVEDTDGHYGYTF	TGCAGCGTTGAAGATACGGACGGACACTATGGCTACACCTTC
NA	TRBJ1-4	TRBV25-1	many	CASSDPGQRQKLFF	TGTGCCAGCAGTGATCCCGGACAGCGCCAAAAACTGTTTTTT
NA	TRBJ1-6	TRBV7-2	few	CASSLVGGINPSSPLHF	TGTGCCAGCAGCTTAGTTGGAGGGATCAACCCGAGTTCACCCCTCCACTTT
NA	TRBJ1-1	TRBV12-3/TRBV12-4	many	CASSLAGPNTEAFF	TGTGCCAGCAGTTTGGCAGGGCCAAACACTGAAGCTTTCTTT
TRBD1	TRBJ2-7	TRBV12-3/TRBV12-4	NA	CASSPGQGREQYF	TGTGCCAGCAGTCCCGGACAGGGTCGCGAGCAGTACTTC
NA	TRBJ2-1	TRBV3-1	few	CASGWGIYNEQFF	TGTGCCAGCGGTTGGGGGATCTACAATGAGCAGTTCTTC
NA	TRBJ1-1	TRBV5-5	few	CASSLSFNIEAFF	TGTGCCAGCAGCTTGTCGTTTAACATTGAAGCTTTCTTT
TRBD2	TRBJ2-4	TRBV20-1	few	CSARAGTRGNIQYF	TGCAGTGCTAGAGCCGGGACTAGGGGTAACATTCAGTACTTC
NA	TRBJ1-6	TRBV7-2	many	CASSLEWSGTSPLHF	TGTGCCAGCAGCTTAGAGTGGTCCGGTACCTCACCCCTCCACTTT
NA	TRBJ2-1	TRBV7-2	NA	CASSRGGGVSYNEQFF	TGTGCCAGCAGTAGAGGGGGCGGGGTTTCCTACAATGAGCAGTTCTTC
NA	TRBJ2-2	TRBV6-2/TRBV6-3	NA	CARSGLRANTGELFF	TGTGCCAGGAGCGGGTTAAGGGCGAACACCGGGGAGCTGTTTTTT
TRBD2	TRBJ2-3	TRBV12-5	NA	CVSGFWTSGRADTQYF	TGTGTTAGTGGTTTCTGGACTAGCGGGAGGGCAGATACGCAGTATTTT
TRBD1	TRBJ2-5	TRBV20-1	NA	CSARDTGGRQTQYF	TGCAGTGCTAGAGATACAGGGGGTCGGCAGACCCAGTACTTC
NA	TRBJ2-4	TRBV28	few	CASSYPSEGNIQYF	TGTGCCAGCAGTTACCCTAGCGAGGGAAACATTCAGTACTTC
NA	TRBJ2-7	TRBV5-1	NA	CASSRDQGGYEQYF	TGCGCCAGCAGCCGGGACCAAGGGGGCTACGAGCAGTACTTC
NA	TRBJ1-2	TRBV4-2	many	CASSQDRRTIYGYTF	TGTGCCAGCAGCCAAGACCGCAGAACCATCTATGGCTACACCTTC
NA	TRBJ2-7	TRBV6-5	NA	CASSYSTNSYEQYF	TGTGCCAGCAGTTACTCGACTAATTCCTACGAGCAGTACTTC
TRBD2	TRBJ2-2	TRBV20-1	NA	CSARKGLAGFGTGELFF	TGCAGTGCTAGAAAGGGACTAGCGGGATTTGGAACCGGGGAGCTGTTTTTT
TRBD2	TRBJ2-5	TRBV12-3/TRBV12-4	few	CASSFSGTSGSRETQYF	TGTGCCAGCAGTTTTTCGGGGACTAGCGGGAGTCGGGAGACCCAGTACTTC
NA	TRBJ1-5	TRBV7-2	many	CASSIQGGSNQPQHF	TGTGCCAGCAGCATCCAGGGAGGGAGCAATCAGCCCCAGCATTTT